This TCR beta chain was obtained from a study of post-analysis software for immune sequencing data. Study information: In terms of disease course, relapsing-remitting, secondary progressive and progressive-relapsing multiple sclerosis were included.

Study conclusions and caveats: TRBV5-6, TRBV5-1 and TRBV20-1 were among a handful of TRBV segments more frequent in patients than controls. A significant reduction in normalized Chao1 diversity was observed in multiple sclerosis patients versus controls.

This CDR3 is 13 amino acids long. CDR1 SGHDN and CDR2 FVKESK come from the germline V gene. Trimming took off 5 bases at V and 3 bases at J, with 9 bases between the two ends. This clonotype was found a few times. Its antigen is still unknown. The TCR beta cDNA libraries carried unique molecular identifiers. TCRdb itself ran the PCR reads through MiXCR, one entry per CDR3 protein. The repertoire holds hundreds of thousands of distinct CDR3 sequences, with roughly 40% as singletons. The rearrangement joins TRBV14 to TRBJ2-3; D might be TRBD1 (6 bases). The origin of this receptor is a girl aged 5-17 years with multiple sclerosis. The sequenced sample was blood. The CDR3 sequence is CASSTTGTDTQYF. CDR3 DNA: TGTGCCAGCAGCACCACAGGGACAGATACGCAGTATTTT. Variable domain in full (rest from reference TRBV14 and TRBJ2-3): EAGVTQFPSHSVIEKGQTVTLRCDPISGHDNLYWYRRVMGKEIKFLLHFVKESKQDESGMPNNRFLAERTGGTYSTLKVQPAELEDSGVYFCASSTTGTDTQYFGPGTRLTVL.